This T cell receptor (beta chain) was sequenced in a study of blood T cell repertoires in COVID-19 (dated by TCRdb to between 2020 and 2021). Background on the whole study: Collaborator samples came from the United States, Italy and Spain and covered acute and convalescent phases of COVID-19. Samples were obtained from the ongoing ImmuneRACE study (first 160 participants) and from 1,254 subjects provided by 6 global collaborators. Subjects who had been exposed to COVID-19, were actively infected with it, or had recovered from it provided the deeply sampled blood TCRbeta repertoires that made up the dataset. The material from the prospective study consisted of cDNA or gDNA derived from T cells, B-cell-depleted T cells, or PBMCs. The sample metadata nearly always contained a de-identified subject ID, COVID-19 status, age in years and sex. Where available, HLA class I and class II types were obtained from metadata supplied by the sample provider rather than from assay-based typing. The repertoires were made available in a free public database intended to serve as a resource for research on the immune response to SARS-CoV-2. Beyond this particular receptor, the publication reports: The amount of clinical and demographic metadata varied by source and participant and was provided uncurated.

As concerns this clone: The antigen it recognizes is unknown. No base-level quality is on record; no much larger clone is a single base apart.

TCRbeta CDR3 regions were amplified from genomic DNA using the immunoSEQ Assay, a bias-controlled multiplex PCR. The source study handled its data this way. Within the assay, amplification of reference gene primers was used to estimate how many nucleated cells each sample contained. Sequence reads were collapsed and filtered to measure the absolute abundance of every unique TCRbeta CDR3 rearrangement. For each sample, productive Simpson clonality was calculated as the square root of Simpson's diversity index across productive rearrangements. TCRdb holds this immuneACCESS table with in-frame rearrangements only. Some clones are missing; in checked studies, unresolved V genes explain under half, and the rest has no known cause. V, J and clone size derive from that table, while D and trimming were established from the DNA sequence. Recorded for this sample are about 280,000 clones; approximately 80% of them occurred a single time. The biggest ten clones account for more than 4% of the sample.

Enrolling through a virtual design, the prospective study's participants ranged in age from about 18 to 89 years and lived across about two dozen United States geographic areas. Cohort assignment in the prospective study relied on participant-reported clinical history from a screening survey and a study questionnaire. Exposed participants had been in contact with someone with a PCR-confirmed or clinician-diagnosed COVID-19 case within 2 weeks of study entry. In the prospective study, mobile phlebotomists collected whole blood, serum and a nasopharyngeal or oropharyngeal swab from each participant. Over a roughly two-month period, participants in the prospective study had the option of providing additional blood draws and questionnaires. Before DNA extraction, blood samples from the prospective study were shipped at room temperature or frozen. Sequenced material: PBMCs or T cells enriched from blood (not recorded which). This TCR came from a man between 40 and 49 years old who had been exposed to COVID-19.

In nucleotide form, the sequence is TGTGCCAGCCGAATACAAGTGAACACTGAAGCTTTCTTT. Translation gives CASRIQVNTEAFF. The V and J genes are TRBV2 and TRBJ1-1; the D gene is unclear. Reading the germline V gene gives CDR1 SNHLY and CDR2 FYNNEI. Cut back by 8 bases and 0 bases, the V and J ends lie 10 bases apart. Taken from cysteine to phenylalanine, the CDR3 has 13 residues. Kept here is only the CDR3 DNA, which spans 39 bases and is read in frame from base 1.